Listed below are T cell receptor beta chains from one sample, sequenced in a study of tumor and adjacent non-tumor tissue in lung cancer. TCRdb reprocessed the multiplex PCR reads via MiXCR and lists one record per CDR3 protein. The sample shows fewer than 55,000 distinct CDR3 sequences, roughly 60% of them seen only once. Specimen: distant non-tumor lung tissue. Source of these receptors: a woman between 40 and 50 years old with non-small cell lung cancer. The CDR3 runs from the conserved cysteine through the conserved F or W. The D gene is left open where the match is weak. Rows may omit the clone size; those that give it use once, few, many or a size class.

TRBV20-1	-	TRBJ1-2	-	CSAPLQGAYGYTF	TGCAGTGCCCCCCTCCAGGGCGCCTATGGCTACACCTTC
TRBV5-1	-	TRBJ2-7	few	CASSLTETKPYEQYF	TGCGCCAGCAGCTTGACAGAGACAAAACCCTACGAGCAGTACTTC
TRBV28	-	TRBJ2-3	few	CASIPGAADTQYF	TGTGCCAGCATCCCGGGGGCGGCAGATACGCAGTATTTT
TRBV6-1	-	TRBJ2-7	many	CASSEAGIEQYF	TGTGCCAGCAGTGAAGCAGGGATCGAGCAGTACTTC
TRBV12-3/TRBV12-4	TRBD2	TRBJ2-5	many	CASSQTSGGARETQYF	TGTGCCAGCAGTCAAACTAGCGGGGGGGCCCGGGAGACCCAGTACTTC
TRBV29-1	-	TRBJ2-5	-	CNVDNGETQYF	TGCAACGTTGATAATGGGGAGACCCAGTACTTC
TRBV20-1	-	TRBJ1-2	many	CSAISGSYGYTF	TGCAGTGCCATCTCCGGGTCCTATGGCTACACCTTC
TRBV11-2	-	TRBJ2-7	-	CAGSLGFSSYEQYF	TGTGCCGGCAGCTTAGGGTTCTCCTCATACGAGCAGTATTTC
TRBV4-2	TRBD1	TRBJ1-1	many	CASSGQGWGTEAFF	TGTGCCAGCAGCGGACAGGGGTGGGGCACTGAAGCTTTCTTT
TRBV20-1	-	TRBJ2-3	-	CSVETDSNQPQYF	TGCAGTGTCGAGACAGATAGCAATCAGCCCCAGTATTTT
TRBV20-1	-	TRBJ1-5	-	CSVRDLGGGALEPQHF	TGCAGTGTTAGGGACCTGGGGGGGGGAGCTTTGGAGCCCCAGCATTTT
TRBV12-3/TRBV12-4	TRBD1	TRBJ2-1	-	CVSSLAGGGEQFF	TGTGTCAGCAGTTTAGCAGGGGGCGGTGAGCAGTTCTTC
TRBV7-9	-	TRBJ2-2	many	CASSWSANTGELFF	TGTGCCAGCAGCTGGTCGGCGAACACCGGGGAGCTGTTTTTT
TRBV5-5	-	TRBJ1-4	many	CASSLGETGSNEKLFF	TGTGCCAGCAGCTTGGGCGAGACAGGCTCTAATGAAAAACTGTTTTTT
TRBV11-3	TRBD2	TRBJ2-1	-	CASSDPGLAVNNQQFF	TGTGCCAGCAGTGATCCGGGACTAGCGGTCAATAATCAGCAGTTCTTC
TRBV7-9	TRBD1	TRBJ2-1	many	CASSGTGRTNEQFF	TGTGCCAGCAGCGGGACAGGGAGGACGAATGAGCAGTTCTTC
TRBV4-1	-	TRBJ2-7	many	CASSQGARAYEQYF	TGCGCCAGCAGCCAAGGTGCTAGAGCCTACGAGCAGTACTTC
TRBV20-1	TRBD2	TRBJ2-3	-	CSASSGGEVDVQYF	TGCAGTGCCAGTAGCGGGGGGGAGGTAGATGTGCAGTATTTT
TRBV6-6	TRBD1	TRBJ1-2	-	CASRTGQKRVNYGYTF	TGTGCCAGCAGAACGGGACAGAAGAGGGTAAACTATGGCTACACCTTC
TRBV11-2	-	TRBJ2-2	-	CAGSLEGTGELFF	TGTGCCGGCAGCTTAGAAGGCACCGGGGAGCTGTTTTTT
TRBV6-5	TRBD2	TRBJ2-1	many	CASSYRLAGGLQFF	TGTGCCAGCAGTTACCGGCTAGCGGGGGGTCTTCAGTTCTTC
TRBV11-2	-	TRBJ1-6	-	CASSLARDNSPLHF	TGTGCCAGTAGCTTAGCCAGGGATAATTCACCCCTCCACTTT
TRBV28	-	TRBJ2-7	many	CASSFLEGPKDNF	TGTGCCAGCAGTTTTCTGGAGGGGCCTAAAGATAATTTC
TRBV29-1	-	TRBJ2-3	medium-sized	CSAGWRGTDTQYF	TGCAGCGCTGGGTGGCGGGGCACAGATACGCAGTATTTT
TRBV7-9	-	TRBJ2-5	many	CASSLGRAFGIQETQYF	TGTGCCAGCAGCTTAGGTCGGGCTTTCGGGATCCAAGAGACCCAGTACTTC
TRBV7-9	TRBD1	TRBJ2-1	-	CASSPGTGDLNEQFF	TGTGCCAGCAGCCCCGGGACAGGGGATCTTAATGAGCAGTTCTTC
TRBV7-9	-	TRBJ2-7	-	CASSFGHEQYF	TGTGCCAGCAGCTTCGGGCACGAGCAGTACTTC
TRBV11-3	TRBD1	TRBJ2-7	-	CVSSLGQGSYEQYF	TGTGTCAGCAGCCTCGGACAGGGCTCCTACGAGCAGTACTTC
TRBV2	TRBD1	TRBJ2-1	many	CASSPDRGFPYNEQFF	TGTGCCAGCAGCCCCGACAGGGGCTTTCCCTACAATGAGCAGTTCTTC
TRBV5-1	TRBD1	TRBJ2-1	-	CASRSGTGTVSEQFF	TGCGCCAGCAGGTCCGGGACAGGGACGGTTAGTGAGCAGTTCTTC
TRBV6-1	-	TRBJ2-2	-	CASSKRAGNTGELFF	TGTGCCAGCAGTAAACGGGCAGGGAACACCGGGGAGCTATTTTTT
TRBV11-2	-	TRBJ2-7	-	CDSSLLRGGALYEQYF	TGTGACAGCAGCCTTTTGAGGGGGGGAGCCCTCTACGAGCAGTACTTC
TRBV20-1	TRBD2	TRBJ2-1	-	CSVTASGTGNEQFF	TGCAGTGTCACGGCTAGCGGGACTGGGAATGAGCAGTTCTTC
TRBV10-2	TRBD2	TRBJ2-2	-	CVSNREGRSGELFF	TGTGTCAGCAACCGGGAGGGCCGGAGTGGGGAGCTGTTTTTT
TRBV10-3	-	TRBJ2-1	-	CAVKGASAAGVQFF	TGTGCCGTTAAAGGGGCCAGCGCGGCCGGTGTTCAGTTCTTC
TRBV11-1	-	TRBJ2-6	large	CASSLGSVKVNVLTF	TGTGCCAGCAGCCTAGGGTCCGTTAAGGTCAACGTCCTGACTTTC
TRBV2	TRBD2	TRBJ2-1	-	CARGLAGYDEQFF	TGTGCCAGGGGACTAGCTGGGTACGATGAGCAGTTCTTC
TRBV29-1	-	TRBJ2-2	-	CSVEREDTGELLF	TGCAGCGTTGAAAGAGAGGACACCGGGGAGCTGCTTTTT
TRBV29-1	TRBD1	TRBJ2-2	medium-sized	CSVEGRGRMSGELFF	TGCAGCGTTGAAGGCAGGGGGCGTATGTCCGGGGAGCTGTTTTTT
TRBV11-2	TRBD2	TRBJ2-2	few	CASRSLGSGRAGTGELFF	TGTGCCAGCAGATCTCTGGGTAGCGGGAGGGCCGGCACCGGGGAGCTGTTTTTT